This T cell receptor (beta chain) was identified in a study of Graves' ophthalmopathy and Graves' hyperthyroidism. Study-wide context: Upon initial diagnosis and before any treatment, peripheral blood was collected.

Study conclusions and caveats: Prediction of ophthalmopathy progression reached roughly 68% sensitivity and around 72% specificity. From stable hyperthyroidism, ophthalmopathy was separated by a 13-signature model with roughly 89% sensitivity and approximately 84% specificity.

Ten or more counts support this clonotype. Its antigen is unknown. Amplified TCR beta CDR3 regions were obtained using RNA transcripts as template. HTBI primers served in a first-round RT-PCR, which a second-round multiplex PCR followed. TCRdb fed the multiplex PCR reads into MiXCR, producing one record per CDR3 protein. The repertoire holds 350,000 to 400,000 distinct CDR3 sequences, with 15% to 19% as singletons. The junction had 3 bases not matched to a gene; V was cut back by 0 bases and J by 0 bases. Germline-derived CDR1 and CDR2 are MNHEY and SVGEGT. The CDR3 is 18 amino acids. This chain connects TRBV6-2 or TRBV6-3 to TRBJ2-6; 9 bases line up with TRBD1. This TCR was sampled from a young woman with stable Graves' hyperthyroidism. Sequenced: peripheral blood. The CDR3 sequence: CASSYSMGQGSGANVLTF. The CDR3 coding sequence is TGTGCCAGCAGTTACTCGATGGGACAGGGCTCTGGGGCCAACGTCCTGACTTTC.